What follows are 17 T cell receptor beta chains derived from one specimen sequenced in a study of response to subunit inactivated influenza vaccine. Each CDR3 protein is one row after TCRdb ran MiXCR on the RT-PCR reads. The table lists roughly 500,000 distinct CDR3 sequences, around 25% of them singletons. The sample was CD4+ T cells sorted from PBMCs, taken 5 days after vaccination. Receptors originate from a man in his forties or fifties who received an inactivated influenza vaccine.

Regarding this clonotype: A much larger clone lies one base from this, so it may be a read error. For the CDR3, the DNA is TGCAGTGCTAGCCCGGGACTAGCGAAGGTATACGAGCAGTACTTC. Protein sequence: CSASPGLAKVYEQYF. The chain has TRBV20-1 and TRBJ2-7, with 10 bases identical to TRBD2. Germline CDR1 DFQATT, CDR2 SNEGSKA (reference sequence). With V trimmed by 3 bases and J by 4 bases, 9 bases remained unmatched. This CDR3 is 15 amino acids long.

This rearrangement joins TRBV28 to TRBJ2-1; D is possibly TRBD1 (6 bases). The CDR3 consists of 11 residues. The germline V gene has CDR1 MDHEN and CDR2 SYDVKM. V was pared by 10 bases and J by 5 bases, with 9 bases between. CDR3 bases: TGTGCCACTCAGGGGAACAATGAGCAGTTCTTC. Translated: CATQGNNEQFF.

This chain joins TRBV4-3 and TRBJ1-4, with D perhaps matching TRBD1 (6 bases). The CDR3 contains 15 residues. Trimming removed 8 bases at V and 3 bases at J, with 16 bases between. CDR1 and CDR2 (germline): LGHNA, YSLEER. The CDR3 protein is CASALRGAANEKLFF. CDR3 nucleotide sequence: TGCGCCAGCGCCCTCCGGGGGGCGGCTAATGAAAAACTGTTTTTT.

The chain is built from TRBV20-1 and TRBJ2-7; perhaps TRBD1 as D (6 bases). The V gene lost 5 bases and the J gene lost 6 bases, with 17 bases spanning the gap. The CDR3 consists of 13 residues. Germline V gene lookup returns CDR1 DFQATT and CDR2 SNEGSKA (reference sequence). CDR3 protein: CSAGKTGTGEQYF. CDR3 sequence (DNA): TGCAGTGCTGGCAAGACAGGAACGGGCGAGCAGTACTTC.

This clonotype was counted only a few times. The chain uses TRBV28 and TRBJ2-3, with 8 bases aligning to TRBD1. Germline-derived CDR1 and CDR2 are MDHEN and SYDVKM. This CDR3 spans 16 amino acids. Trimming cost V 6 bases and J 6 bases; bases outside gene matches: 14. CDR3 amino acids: CASRDPGATGVDTQYF. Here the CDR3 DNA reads TGTGCCAGCAGAGACCCAGGCGCGACAGGGGTCGATACGCAGTATTTT.

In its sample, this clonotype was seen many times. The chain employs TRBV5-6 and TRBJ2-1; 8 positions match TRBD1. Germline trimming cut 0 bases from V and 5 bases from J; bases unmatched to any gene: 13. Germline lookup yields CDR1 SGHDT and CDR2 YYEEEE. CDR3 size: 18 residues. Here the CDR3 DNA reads TGTGCCAGCAGCTTGGTGGCCAGACAGGGGATTTTCGACAATGAGCAGTTCTTC. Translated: CASSLVARQGIFDNEQFF. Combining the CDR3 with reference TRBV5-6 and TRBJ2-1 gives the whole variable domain DAGVTQSPTHLIKTRGQQVTLRCSPKSGHDTVSWYQQALGQGPQFIFQYYEEEERQRGNFPDRFSGHQFPNYSSELNVNALLLGDSALYLCASSLVARQGIFDNEQFFGPGTRLTVL.

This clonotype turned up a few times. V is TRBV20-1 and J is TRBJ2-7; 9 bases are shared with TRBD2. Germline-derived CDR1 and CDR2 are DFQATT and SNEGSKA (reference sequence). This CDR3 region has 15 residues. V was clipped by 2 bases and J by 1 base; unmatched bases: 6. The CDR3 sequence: CSARKLAGVSYEQYF. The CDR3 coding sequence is TGCAGTGCTAGAAAACTAGCGGGTGTATCCTACGAGCAGTACTTC.

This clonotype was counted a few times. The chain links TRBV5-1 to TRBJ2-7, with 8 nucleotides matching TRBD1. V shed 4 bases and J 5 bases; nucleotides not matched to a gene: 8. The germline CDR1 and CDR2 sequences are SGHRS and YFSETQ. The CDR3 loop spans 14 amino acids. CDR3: CASSPKTQGDEQYF. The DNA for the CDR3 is TGCGCCAGCAGCCCGAAGACACAGGGGGACGAGCAGTACTTC.

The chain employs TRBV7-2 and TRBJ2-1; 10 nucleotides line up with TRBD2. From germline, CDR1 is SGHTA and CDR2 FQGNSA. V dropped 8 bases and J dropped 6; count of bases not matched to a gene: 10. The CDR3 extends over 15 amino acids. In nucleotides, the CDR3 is TGTGCCAGCGTCCCCCCTAGCGGGAGCGTCAATGAGCAGTTCTTC. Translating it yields CASVPPSGSVNEQFF.

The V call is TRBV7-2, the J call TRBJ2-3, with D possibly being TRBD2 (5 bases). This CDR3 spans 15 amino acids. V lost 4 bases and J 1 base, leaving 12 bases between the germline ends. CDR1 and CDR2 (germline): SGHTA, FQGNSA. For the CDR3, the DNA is TGTGCCAGCAGCTCCCTCACTAGGGGCACAGATACGCAGTATTTT. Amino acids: CASSSLTRGTDTQYF.

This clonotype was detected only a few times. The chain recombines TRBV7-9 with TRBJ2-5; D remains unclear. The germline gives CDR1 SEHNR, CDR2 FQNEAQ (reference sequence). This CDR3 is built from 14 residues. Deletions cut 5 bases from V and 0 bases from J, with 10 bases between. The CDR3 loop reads CASSRNQYQETQYF. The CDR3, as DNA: TGTGCCAGCAGCCGCAATCAGTACCAAGAGACCCAGTACTTC. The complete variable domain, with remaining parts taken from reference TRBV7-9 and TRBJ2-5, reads DTGVSQNPRHKITKRGQNVTFRCDPISEHNRLYWYRQTLGQGPEFLTYFQNEAQLEKSRLLSDRFSAERPKGSFSTLEIQRTEQGDSAMYLCASSRNQYQETQYFGPGTRLLVL.

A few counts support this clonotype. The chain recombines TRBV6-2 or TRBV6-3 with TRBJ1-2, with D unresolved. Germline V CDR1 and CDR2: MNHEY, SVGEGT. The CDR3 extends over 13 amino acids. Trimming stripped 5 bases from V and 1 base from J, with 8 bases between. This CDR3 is CASSKQSNYGYTF. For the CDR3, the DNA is TGTGCCAGCAGTAAACAGAGTAACTATGGCTACACCTTC.

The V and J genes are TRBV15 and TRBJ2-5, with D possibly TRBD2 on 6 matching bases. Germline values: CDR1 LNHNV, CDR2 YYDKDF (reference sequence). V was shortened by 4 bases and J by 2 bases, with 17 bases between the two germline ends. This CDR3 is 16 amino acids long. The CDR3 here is CATSKGARREQETQYF. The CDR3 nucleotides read TGTGCCACCAGCAAAGGGGCTCGTCGGGAGCAAGAGACCCAGTACTTC.

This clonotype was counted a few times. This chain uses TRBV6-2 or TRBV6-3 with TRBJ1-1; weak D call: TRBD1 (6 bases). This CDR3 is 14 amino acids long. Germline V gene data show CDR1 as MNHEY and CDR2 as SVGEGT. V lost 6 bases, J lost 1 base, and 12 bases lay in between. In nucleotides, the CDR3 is TGTGCCAGCAGAATACAGGGTCAGAACACTGAAGCTTTCTTT. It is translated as CASRIQGQNTEAFF.

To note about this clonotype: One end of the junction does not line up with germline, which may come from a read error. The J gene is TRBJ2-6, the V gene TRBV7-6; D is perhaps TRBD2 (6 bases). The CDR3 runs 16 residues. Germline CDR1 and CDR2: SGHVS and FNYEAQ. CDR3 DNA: TGTGCCAGCAGCTCAAGCGGGCGCTCTGGGGCCATCGTCCTGACTTTC. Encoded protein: CASSSSGRSGAIVLTF. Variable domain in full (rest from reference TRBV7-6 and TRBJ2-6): GAGVSQSPRYKVTKRGQDVALRCDPISGHVSLYWYRQALGQGPEFLTYFNYEAQQDKSGLPNDRFSAERPEGSISTLTIQRTEQRDSAMYRCASSSSGRSGAIVLTFGAGSRLTVL.

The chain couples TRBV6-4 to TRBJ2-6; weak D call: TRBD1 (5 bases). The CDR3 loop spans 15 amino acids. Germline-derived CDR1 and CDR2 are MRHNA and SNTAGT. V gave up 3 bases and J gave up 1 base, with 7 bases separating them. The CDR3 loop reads CASSEGVSGANVLTF. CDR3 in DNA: TGTGCCAGCAGTGAAGGGGTATCTGGGGCCAACGTCCTGACTTTC.

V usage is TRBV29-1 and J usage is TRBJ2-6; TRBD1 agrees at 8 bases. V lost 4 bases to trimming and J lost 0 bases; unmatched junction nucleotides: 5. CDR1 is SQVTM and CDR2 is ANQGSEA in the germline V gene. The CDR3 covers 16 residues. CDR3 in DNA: TGCAGCGTTGGAGGACAGGGCGTCTCTGGGGCCAACGTCCTGACTTTC. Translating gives CSVGGQGVSGANVLTF.